This T cell receptor beta chain was identified during a study of vaccination and CD4 T cells after COVID-19. Study as a whole: The convalescents, six males and four females, included two who were Hispanic. Sampling post-COVID took place a median around 99 days after diagnosis (range 35 to 161).

The Oncomine TCR Beta short-read assay generated sequence data from the DNA of cultured CD4+ T cells. Scientists extracted genomic DNA from CD4+ T cells grown in culture. MiXCR was run by TCRdb on the PCR reads, yielding one entry per CDR3 protein. This repertoire shows about 9,600 distinct CDR3 sequences, 36% found once; its top ten account for 20% to 25%. Specified treatment: roughly ten-day PBMC culture with coronavirus spike peptide pools or control peptides (ViraFEST assay). The unexposed donor provided CD4+ T cells, which were taken before the COVID-19 pandemic (2011-2018). Antigen-specific T cell expansion with peptide pools preceded TCR sequencing in the ViraFEST approach. Unexposed-donor CD4+ T cells were probed with SARS-CoV-2 S/N and four cold-coronavirus spikes, cells permitting. As regards this clonotype: The antigen is unknown.

This CDR3 contains 11 residues. Germline values: CDR1 DFQATT, CDR2 SNEGSKA (reference sequence). With 6 bases removed from V and 3 bases from J, the gap between germline ends came to 7 bases. This chain links TRBV20-1 with TRBJ2-3; D is unclear. The TCR was taken from a human donor in good health. Material: CD4+ T cells from blood, cultured in vitro. The CDR3 sequence is CSAITTDTQYF. The CDR3 DNA reads as TGCAGTGCCATTACTACAGATACGCAGTATTTT.